Below are 9 T cell receptor beta chains sequenced from a single sample in a study of cytotoxic CD8 clonotypes in ibrutinib-treated CLL (dated by TCRdb to the early 2020s). Library preparation was by the immunoSEQ multiplex PCR assay. TCRdb limited this immuneACCESS table to in-frame rearrangements with V and J called. A share of clones is missing; checked studies link under half to unresolved V genes, and the rest is unexplained. The sample table holds over 20,000 clones, of which around 72% were seen once. The ten largest clonotypes hold approximately 7.8% of the sample. Sequencing used PBMCs, obtained before ibrutinib treatment. The receptors derive from a human donor with chronic lymphocytic leukemia.

V usage is TRBV4-1 and J usage is TRBJ2-7; D may be TRBD1 or TRBD2 (5 bases each). Looked up from germline, CDR1 is MGHRA and CDR2 is YSYEKL. CDR3 length equals 17 residues. V lost 0 bases to trimming and J lost 2 bases, with 17 bases between them. The CDR3, as DNA: TGCGCCAGCAGCCAAGAATGGACACCCTCGGGGACCTACGAGCAGTACTTC. Translating it yields CASSQEWTPSGTYEQYF.

The chain uses TRBV11-2 and TRBJ2-1, with unresolved D. Germline values: CDR1 SGHAT, CDR2 FQNNGV. The CDR3 covers 16 residues. V gave up 5 bases and J gave up 0 bases, with 14 bases separating them. For the CDR3, the DNA is TGTGCCAGCAGCCCTCTCCGGTTAAGCTCCTACAATGAGCAGTTCTTC. Translation: CASSPLRLSSYNEQFF. Using reference TRBV11-2 and TRBJ2-1 for the parts outside the CDR3, the full variable domain is EAGVAQSPRYKIIEKRQSVAFWCNPISGHATLYWYQQILGQGPKLLIQFQNNGVVDDSQLPKDRFSAERLKGVDSTLKIQPAKLEDSAVYLCASSPLRLSSYNEQFFGPGTRLTVL.

The chain combines TRBV27 with TRBJ2-7, with 11 bases fitting TRBD1. The CDR3 totals 15 residues. J was trimmed by 5 bases and V by 2 bases; bases with no gene match: 5. CDR1 and CDR2 from the germline V gene are MNHEY and SMNVEV (reference sequence). CDR3 sequence (DNA): TGTGCCAGCAGTTTACGGACAGGGGGCGAAGACGAGCAGTACTTC. Translation gives CASSLRTGGEDEQYF.

This rearrangement joins TRBV5-6 to TRBJ2-7, with D perhaps assigned TRBD1 or TRBD2 (5 bases each). The CDR3 length is 13 residues. The germline gives CDR1 SGHDT, CDR2 YYEEEE. Trimming took 9 bases from V and 6 from J, leaving 19 bases between them. Written as DNA, the CDR3 is TGTGCCATCAACGAGGGGAAGGCGAGCGAGCAGTACTTC. This translates into CAINEGKASEQYF. The full variable domain, with the rest looked up from reference TRBV5-6 and TRBJ2-7, is DAGVTQSPTHLIKTRGQQVTLRCSPKSGHDTVSWYQQALGQGPQFIFQYYEEEERQRGNFPDRFSGHQFPNYSSELNVNALLLGDSALYLCAINEGKASEQYFGPGTRLTVT.

The chain employs TRBV19 and TRBJ1-1; the match to TRBD1 covers 7 bases. Germline CDR1 reads LNHDA; CDR2 reads SQIVND (reference sequence). The CDR3 loop spans 17 amino acids. V lost 7 bases, J lost 0 bases, and 14 bases stayed unmatched. The CDR3 loop reads CASKHRGTSFMNTEAFF. The CDR3 nucleotides read TGTGCCAGTAAACACAGGGGCACCTCCTTTATGAACACTGAAGCTTTCTTT.

As DNA, the CDR3 is TGTGCCAGCAGCTCCCAAGGACAGGGGTACACTGAAGCTTTCTTT. Its translation: CASSSQGQGYTEAFF. The rearrangement links TRBV7-2 to TRBJ1-1; TRBD1 matches 9 bases. J lost 3 bases, V lost 4 bases, and 6 bases had no gene match. CDR1 is SGHTA, CDR2 FQGNSA, per germline. CDR3 length equals 15 residues. The variable domain in full, completed from reference TRBV7-2 and TRBJ1-1, reads GAGVSQSPSNKVTEKGKDVELRCDPISGHTALYWYRQSLGQGLEFLIYFQGNSAPDKSGLPSDRFSAERTGGSVSTLTIQRTQQEDSAVYLCASSSQGQGYTEAFFGQGTRLTVV.

The chain has TRBV6-6 and TRBJ2-2, with TRBD1 identical over 9 bases. Germline CDR1 MNHNY, CDR2 SVGAGI (reference sequence). The CDR3 has 14 amino acids. The V segment lost 6 bases and the J segment 6 bases; nucleotides outside the gene matches: 5. CDR3 bases: TGTGCCAGCAGGCGACAGGGGGGGGCCGGGGAGCTGTTTTTT. It is translated as CASRRQGGAGELFF.

This chain joins TRBV7-6 and TRBJ1-1; D call uncertain. The CDR3 extends over 15 amino acids. Deletions cut 4 bases from V and 4 bases from J, with 16 bases between. Germline V gene data show CDR1 as SGHVS and CDR2 as FNYEAQ. CDR3 in amino acids: CASSSTNTRGTEAFF. The CDR3 region has the DNA TGTGCCAGCAGCTCGACCAATACTAGAGGCACTGAAGCTTTCTTT.

The V and J genes are TRBV7-9 and TRBJ2-1, with 11 bases fitting TRBD2. The length of the CDR3 is 17 residues. With 5 bases clipped from V and 3 bases from J, the junction kept 9 bases outside the gene matches. Germline CDR1 is SEHNR and CDR2 is FQNEAQ (reference sequence). The CDR3 spells CASSARTSGLRYNEQFF. The CDR3 DNA sequence: TGTGCCAGCAGCGCACGGACTAGCGGGTTACGCTACAATGAGCAGTTCTTC.